This T cell receptor (beta chain) stems from a study of CD8+ T cells in alopecia areata. To note about this clone: Its antigen is still unknown.

Germline V CDR1 and CDR2: SGHTA, FQGNSA. The CDR3 covers 15 residues. The V and J ends lost 1 base and 2 bases respectively, with 12 bases between them. Stated treatment: oral pan-JAK inhibitor, 5-10 mg twice daily. General study points: Patients displayed less clarity in TCR sharing than mice, a finding possibly related to HLA.

The sequencing template was cDNA reverse transcribed from extracted RNA. Repertoires were generated with immunoSEQ multiplex PCR, while TCRdb's copy carries only in-frame clones and drops some. The data hold 180,000 or so clones, with 40% to 65% observed a single time. The TCR sequence derives from a human donor with alopecia areata. The sample here was CD8+ T cells sorted from blood, taken at week 24, from a patient treated with tofacitinib. The genes are TRBV7-2 and TRBJ2-7; D is perhaps TRBD2 (5 bases). The CDR3 reads CASSLVFSEAYEQYF. The CDR3 nucleotides are TGTGCCAGCAGCTTAGTTTTTAGCGAGGCCTACGAGCAGTACTTC.